Listed below are T cell receptor beta chains from one sample, sequenced in a study of T cell repertoires in cytomegalovirus infection. TCRdb reprocessed the reads via MiXCR and lists one record per CDR3 protein. The table shows fewer than 400,000 distinct CDR3 sequences, with around a sixth occurring only once. Material: PBMCs. Receptors originate from a human donor in good health (CMV status not recorded). Some clones in this sample may be carry-over from other donors' samples. CDR3s include the opening cysteine and the closing phenylalanine or tryptophan. D genes are given only for firm matches. Not every row has a clone size; where given, it reads once, few, many or a size class.

clone_size,d_call,j_call,cdr3_length,v_call,cdr3_aa,cdr3_nt
NA,NA,TRBJ1-2,12,TRBV6-1,CASSEGFQGYTF,TGTGCCAGCAGTGAAGGGTTCCAGGGCTACACCTTC
many,NA,TRBJ2-3,15,TRBV2,CASSSPGQGGDTQYF,TGTGCCAGCAGTTCGCCGGGACAAGGAGGAGATACGCAGTATTTT
few,NA,TRBJ2-3,15,TRBV4-1,CASSPPTAGTDTQYF,TGCGCCAGCAGCCCTCCGACGGCCGGCACAGATACGCAGTATTTT
few,NA,TRBJ1-1,14,TRBV28,CASSSPGSNTEAFF,TGTGCCAGCAGTTCCCCAGGATCGAACACTGAAGCTTTCTTT
NA,NA,TRBJ1-5,15,TRBV30,CAWSNTVLGSQPQHF,TGTGCCTGGAGCAATACAGTCCTGGGTTCTCAGCCCCAGCATTTT
NA,NA,TRBJ2-1,15,TRBV12-3/TRBV12-4,CASSPAGFRYNEQFF,TGTGCCAGCAGCCCCGCTGGATTTCGGTACAATGAGCAGTTCTTC
many,NA,TRBJ2-5,14,TRBV11-1,CASSLLGTQETQYF,TGTGCCAGCAGCCTACTAGGGACCCAAGAGACCCAGTACTTC
few,NA,TRBJ2-1,14,TRBV20-1,CSALLAHGDNEQFF,TGCAGTGCTCTACTGGCCCACGGGGACAATGAGCAGTTCTTC
NA,NA,TRBJ2-5,16,TRBV5-4,CASSLAVGGGQETQYF,TGTGCCAGCAGCTTGGCCGTGGGGGGCGGTCAAGAGACCCAGTACTTC
NA,TRBD2,TRBJ2-3,14,TRBV20-1,CSATQLAGKDAQYF,TGCAGTGCTACCCAACTAGCGGGAAAAGATGCGCAGTATTTT
many,NA,TRBJ1-1,15,TRBV7-2,CASSYRRDPNTEAFF,TGTGCCAGCAGCTATCGCAGGGACCCGAACACTGAAGCTTTCTTT
few,NA,TRBJ1-2,12,TRBV20-1,CSARRTQYGYTF,TGCAGTGCTAGGCGAACACAGTATGGCTACACCTTC
few,NA,TRBJ2-3,16,TRBV5-5,CASSLYGGGRGDTQYF,TGTGCCAGCAGCTTGTACGGGGGAGGCCGGGGAGATACGCAGTATTTT
few,NA,TRBJ2-7,15,TRBV5-4,CASSPRGAGLGGQYF,TGTGCCAGCAGCCCCAGGGGGGCAGGTTTGGGGGGGCAGTACTTC
many,NA,TRBJ2-7,14,TRBV19,CASSISTSSYEQYF,TGTGCCAGTAGTATCAGTACGAGCTCCTACGAGCAGTACTTC
few,NA,TRBJ2-6,17,TRBV20-1,CSASVGRYYSGANVLTF,TGCAGTGCATCCGTAGGGCGTTACTACTCTGGGGCCAACGTCCTGACTTTC
NA,NA,TRBJ2-7,16,TRBV29-1,CSVESPRASGHYEQYF,TGCAGCGTTGAAAGCCCTCGCGCGAGCGGGCACTACGAGCAGTACTTC
few,TRBD2,TRBJ2-1,15,TRBV4-1,CASRRLAHSPDEQFF,TGCGCCAGCAGGAGACTAGCCCACTCACCCGATGAGCAGTTCTTC
many,NA,TRBJ2-1,15,TRBV6-6,CASSYEGVVVNEQFF,TGTGCCAGCAGTTACGAGGGGGTAGTAGTCAATGAGCAGTTCTTC
NA,NA,TRBJ1-2,13,TRBV14,CASSRDHSYGYTF,TGTGCCAGCAGCCGGGACCACTCCTATGGCTACACCTTC
NA,NA,TRBJ2-2,13,TRBV20-1,CSARRSNTGELFF,TGCAGTGCTAGGAGATCGAACACCGGGGAGCTGTTTTTT
NA,NA,TRBJ1-6,15,TRBV7-8,CASSLIAARYSPLHF,TGTGCCAGCAGCTTAATCGCAGCCCGGTATTCACCCCTCCACTTT
many,NA,TRBJ1-5,13,TRBV5-4,CASSRDQDQPQHF,TGTGCCAGCAGCCGGGACCAAGATCAGCCCCAGCATTTT
many,TRBD1,TRBJ1-2,15,TRBV7-2,CASSLLGTGYYGYTF,TGTGCCAGCAGCTTGCTGGGGACAGGGTACTATGGCTACACCTTC
many,TRBD2,TRBJ2-1,14,TRBV5-4,CASSPGLPNNEQFF,TGTGCCAGCAGCCCGGGACTACCTAACAATGAGCAGTTCTTC
few,NA,TRBJ2-3,15,TRBV27,CASSLTFGPTDTQYF,TGTGCCAGCAGTTTAACTTTCGGCCCCACAGATACGCAGTATTTT
many,NA,TRBJ1-5,15,TRBV7-2,CASSTQVQGNQPQHF,TGTGCCAGCAGCACGCAGGTCCAGGGCAATCAGCCCCAGCATTTT
NA,NA,TRBJ2-3,15,TRBV25-1,CASSEYGSMGDTQYF,TGTGCCAGCAGTGAATATGGCTCAATGGGAGATACGCAGTATTTT
NA,NA,TRBJ2-7,14,TRBV7-9,CASSLGAGVEEQYF,TGTGCCAGCAGCTTAGGAGCAGGGGTGGAGGAGCAGTACTTC
many,TRBD1,TRBJ1-2,15,TRBV7-8,CASSLDRGFNYGYTF,TGTGCCAGCAGCTTAGACAGGGGGTTTAACTATGGCTACACCTTC
NA,NA,TRBJ2-5,14,TRBV7-2,CASSVPPVQETQYF,TGTGCCAGCAGCGTTCCGCCAGTCCAAGAGACCCAGTACTTC
NA,NA,TRBJ1-2,14,TRBV18,CASSSPQDDYGYTF,TGTGCCAGCTCGTCCCCACAGGATGATTATGGCTACACCTTC
NA,NA,TRBJ2-7,16,TRBV4-3,CASSQVRRHKRREQYF,TGCGCCAGCAGCCAAGTAAGGCGGCATAAAAGAAGGGAGCAGTACTTC
NA,NA,TRBJ1-1,14,TRBV18,CASSPRGKNTEAFF,TGTGCCAGCTCACCGAGAGGAAAGAACACTGAAGCTTTCTTT
NA,NA,TRBJ2-1,12,TRBV12-3/TRBV12-4,CASSVWRNEQFF,TGTGCCAGCAGTGTCTGGCGCAATGAGCAGTTCTTC
NA,TRBD1,TRBJ1-5,13,TRBV12-3/TRBV12-4,CASSTGTGARQHF,TGTGCCAGCAGTACCGGGACAGGGGCTCGCCAACATTTT
few,NA,TRBJ2-4,14,TRBV30,CAWKEVGRSNIQYF,TGTGCCTGGAAGGAGGTGGGCAGGTCAAACATTCAGTACTTC
NA,NA,TRBJ1-2,10,TRBV6-2/TRBV6-3,CAPGSYGYTF,TGTGCCCCGGGGAGCTATGGCTACACCTTC
NA,TRBD2,TRBJ2-7,15,TRBV5-6,CASSLGGGSSDEQYF,TGTGCCAGCAGCTTGGGAGGCGGGAGTAGCGACGAGCAGTACTTC
few,NA,TRBJ2-7,16,TRBV7-4,CASSLVGPGSIYEQYF,TGTGCCAGCAGCTTAGTTGGCCCAGGCAGTATCTACGAGCAGTACTTC
NA,NA,TRBJ1-2,13,TRBV13,CASSYRQSAGYTF,TGTGCCAGCAGTTACCGACAGAGTGCTGGCTACACCTTC
few,NA,TRBJ1-1,14,TRBV12-5,CASGLADDNTEAFF,TGTGCTAGTGGTTTGGCAGACGATAACACTGAAGCTTTCTTT
NA,NA,TRBJ1-1,13,TRBV6-2/TRBV6-3,CASSYFRTVDAFF,TGTGCCAGCAGTTACTTTCGGACGGTCGACGCTTTCTTT
NA,TRBD2,TRBJ2-7,13,TRBV20-1,CSATGGGSYEQYF,TGCAGTGCTACCGGGGGGGGCTCCTACGAGCAGTACTTC
few,NA,TRBJ1-1,13,TRBV9,CASSAVVGGKAFF,TGTGCCAGCAGCGCCGTCGTGGGTGGTAAGGCTTTCTTT